This is a list of T cell receptor beta chains from one sample in a study of blood T cell repertoires in COVID-19. Repertoires were generated with immunoSEQ multiplex PCR, while TCRdb's copy carries only in-frame clones and drops some. Among tens of thousands of clones listed, about 75% were seen once. Sequenced input: peripheral blood. The source is a human donor in a cohort sampled during active COVID-19. The CDR3 runs from the conserved cysteine through the conserved F or W. A D gene is named only where the DNA matches it firmly. Size is omitted from some rows. Given values are once, few, many or a class for expanded clones.

d_gene	v_gene	j_gene	abundance	CDR3nt	CDR3aa
.	TRBV5-1	TRBJ1-1	.	TGCGCCAGCAGGCGAGAGGTGAACACTGAAGCTTTCTTT	CASRREVNTEAFF
.	TRBV7-4	TRBJ2-5	.	TGTGCCAGCAGCCCCCCATATAACGGGTTAGCCGGTTGGGAGACCCAGTACTTC	CASSPPYNGLAGWETQYF
.	TRBV7-9	TRBJ2-7	medium-sized	TGTGCCAGCAGCTCAGAAGGGGAAAACTTGGGCTCCTACGAGCAGTACTTC	CASSSEGENLGSYEQYF
.	TRBV19	TRBJ1-5	few	TGTGCCAGTTATGACTCCCGACAGTCAAATCAGCCCCAGCATTTT	CASYDSRQSNQPQHF
.	TRBV9	TRBJ2-2	once	TGTGCCAGCAGCGCTCCGGGTCATAGCACCACCGGGGAGCTGTTTTTT	CASSAPGHSTTGELFF
TRBD1	TRBV19	TRBJ1-1	.	TGTGCCAGTAGTATAGATCTAGACAGGGCGGACACTGAAGCTTTCTTT	CASSIDLDRADTEAFF
.	TRBV19	TRBJ2-3	.	TGTGCCAGTAGTATAAATGCTCTAATTTCAGATACGCAGTATTTT	CASSINALISDTQYF
.	TRBV12-5	TRBJ1-2	.	TGTGCTAGTGGTACCATTGGGAGGGGCGATGGCTACACCTTC	CASGTIGRGDGYTF
TRBD1	TRBV7-2	TRBJ1-6	few	TGTGCCAGCAGCTCGGACAGGGGGCTCCCCAATTCACCCCTCCACTTT	CASSSDRGLPNSPLHF
.	TRBV28	TRBJ1-3	.	TGTGCCAGCAGTGTGACAGTTGGGAACACCATATATTTT	CASSVTVGNTIYF
.	TRBV5-6	TRBJ1-6	.	TGTGCCAGCAGCTTTCGAAGTAGGGGGGGTTCACCCCTCCACTTT	CASSFRSRGGSPLHF
.	TRBV5-4	TRBJ1-2	.	TGTGCCAGCAGCCAGACAGGCGCTGGCTACACCTTC	CASSQTGAGYTF
.	TRBV27	TRBJ1-6	.	TGTGCCAGCAGGGTGGACAGAAAAAATTCACCCCTCCACTTT	CASRVDRKNSPLHF
TRBD1	TRBV4-2	TRBJ1-1	once	TGTGCCAGCAGCCACTACAGGGGCAGGAACACTGAAGCTTTCTTT	CASSHYRGRNTEAFF
TRBD2	TRBV5-1	TRBJ2-1	.	TGCGCCAGCAGCCGTAGCGGGAGTTACAATGAGCAGTTCTTC	CASSRSGSYNEQFF
.	TRBV2	TRBJ1-2	.	TGTGCCAGCAGTGAAGAACAGCGGTATGGCTACACCTTC	CASSEEQRYGYTF
.	TRBV5-8	TRBJ2-1	.	TGTGCCAGCAGCTTCTATAGCGATGAGCAGTTCTTC	CASSFYSDEQFF
TRBD2	TRBV5-1	TRBJ2-5	many	TGCGCCAGCAGCTTGGGTGCTAGCGGGACAATAGAGACCCAGTACTTC	CASSLGASGTIETQYF
.	TRBV3-1/TRBV3-2	TRBJ1-3	.	TGTGCCAGCAGCCAACGGGGGGCGACCGGAAACACCATATATTTT	CASSQRGATGNTIYF
TRBD2	TRBV28	TRBJ2-7	.	TGTGCCAGCAGTCGCCCGGGACTATACTACGAGCAGTACTTC	CASSRPGLYYEQYF
.	TRBV5-6	TRBJ2-7	.	TGTGCCAGTGGATCGGGGAGCTCCTACGAGCAGTACTTC	CASGSGSSYEQYF
.	TRBV5-6	TRBJ2-7	.	TGTGCCAGCAGCCGAACCGGGGGAACCTACGAGCAGTACTTC	CASSRTGGTYEQYF
TRBD1	TRBV12-5	TRBJ2-7	.	TGTGCTAGTGGTTTGGGAGGTACCCGGGACAGGAGATACTTC	CASGLGGTRDRRYF
TRBD1	TRBV10-2	TRBJ1-1	.	TGCGCCAGCAGTGACCTGGGACAGTTTGAAGCTTTCTTT	CASSDLGQFEAFF
.	TRBV18	TRBJ1-1	.	TGTGCCAGCTCTCTATTGCTGAACACTGAAGCTTTCTTT	CASSLLLNTEAFF
.	TRBV2	TRBJ1-6	.	TGTGCCAGCAGTGATGCGTATAATTCACCCCTCCACTTT	CASSDAYNSPLHF
TRBD1	TRBV4-1	TRBJ1-5	.	TGCGCCAGCAGCCACGGTACCGGACAGGGGTCAAGCAGCAATCAGCCCCAGCATTTT	CASSHGTGQGSSSNQPQHF
.	TRBV7-6	TRBJ1-5	medium-sized	TGTGCCAGTGCGGCGGGGGGGCATCAGCCCCAGCATTTT	CASAAGGHQPQHF
.	TRBV18	TRBJ2-4	.	TGTGCCAGCTCCTTTGGGGGCCGGGCAAACATTCAGTACTTC	CASSFGGRANIQYF
TRBD1	TRBV15	TRBJ2-5	.	TGTGCCACCAGCACCCAGGGGGCAGGGTTCGAGACCCAGTACTTC	CATSTQGAGFETQYF
.	TRBV18	TRBJ2-7	.	TGTGCCAGCTCACCAGCGGGACAGACCTACGAGCAGTACTTC	CASSPAGQTYEQYF
TRBD1	TRBV19	TRBJ2-2	.	TGTGCCAGTAGGACAGGGTCTAGCACCGGGGAGCTGTTTTTT	CASRTGSSTGELFF
.	TRBV18	TRBJ1-5	few	TGTGCCAGCTCAGAGTCAAGTCAGCCCCAGCATTTT	CASSESSQPQHF
.	TRBV19	TRBJ1-5	.	TGTGCCAGTAGGGCCGGGACACCGCAGATTGACAATCAGCCCCAGCATTTT	CASRAGTPQIDNQPQHF
TRBD2	TRBV20-1	TRBJ2-5	many	TGCAGTGCTAGTTGGCGCGGGGGGCCGTACCAAGAGACCCAGTACTTC	CSASWRGGPYQETQYF
.	TRBV7-2	TRBJ2-1	.	TGTGCCAGCAGCTTAGCGTCAGGGGTTGCCCTTTACAATGAGCAGTTCTTC	CASSLASGVALYNEQFF
TRBD1	TRBV11-3	TRBJ2-3	.	TGTGCCAGCAGCTTAGGACAGGGGTTTTTCACAGATACGCAGTATTTT	CASSLGQGFFTDTQYF
.	TRBV19	TRBJ1-1	.	TGTGCCAGTAGTGTACAGGGTCTGGCTACTGAAGCTTTCTTT	CASSVQGLATEAFF
.	TRBV5-4	TRBJ2-1	.	TGTGCCAGCAGCTTAGGGTCGTTTGCGGGATCCTCCTACAATGAGCAGTTCTTC	CASSLGSFAGSSYNEQFF
TRBD1	TRBV10-2	TRBJ1-4	.	TGCGCCAGCAGTCGGGGGACAGGGAGCTCCGAAAAACTGTTTTTT	CASSRGTGSSEKLFF
.	TRBV6-5	TRBJ1-1	.	TGTGCCAGCCTCGAACAGGGGAACACTGAAGCTTTCTTT	CASLEQGNTEAFF
.	TRBV6-5	TRBJ2-7	.	TGTGCCAGCACGGTTGAATCGGGTTTCTACTACGAGCAGTACTTC	CASTVESGFYYEQYF
TRBD1	TRBV6-5	TRBJ1-2	.	TGTGCCAGCAGTTACACCCGAAGGGGGCGGGGCTATGGCTACACCTTC	CASSYTRRGRGYGYTF
.	TRBV5-1	TRBJ1-2	.	TGCGCCAGCAGCTTGGTCAGACACATCTATGGCTACACCTTC	CASSLVRHIYGYTF
.	TRBV28	TRBJ1-6	.	TGTGCCAGCATCCGTTCCGGGGGGTACCTATATAATTCACCCCTCCACTTT	CASIRSGGYLYNSPLHF
TRBD2	TRBV9	TRBJ2-1	.	TGTGCCAGCAGCGGCCGGACTAGCGGGATAAGCGAGCAGTTCTTC	CASSGRTSGISEQFF
.	TRBV18	TRBJ2-4	.	TGTGCCAGCTCCCTCACAGGGTCGGCCAAAAACATTCAGTACTTC	CASSLTGSAKNIQYF